Described below is a single T cell receptor (beta chain) sequence and its context. Its antigen is currently unknown. Cells designated naive CD8 were CD45RO-negative and were positively selected for CCR7, with terminally differentiated effector memory CD45RA+ cells excluded. This entry is derived from a study of shared clonotypes between healthy human individuals. Findings and limits, study-wide: Rarefaction analysis demonstrated incomplete sorted-subset sequencing notwithstanding large depth. Exclusively blood specimens were collected; tissue repertoires likely differ.

Produced via immunoSEQ multiplex PCR; TCRdb's table is partial and in-frame only. The sample consists of about 820,000 clones, about 92% of them appearing once. V gave up 5 bases and J gave up 6 bases; unmatched junction bases: 11. Germline V CDR1 and CDR2: SEHNR, FQNEAQ (reference sequence). The CDR3 has 16 residues. Input material: naive CD8+ T cells sorted from blood. This rearrangement joins TRBV7-9 to TRBJ2-2, with 8 bases fitting TRBD2. This TCR was sampled from a man aged 25-45 years in good health. CDR3 amino acids: CASSHFGTRPSGELFF. CDR3 DNA sequence: TGTGCCAGCAGCCATTTCGGGACTAGACCGTCCGGGGAGCTGTTTTTT.